Following are 25 T cell receptor beta chains from one sample sequenced in a study of blood T cell repertoires in COVID-19. Clones were sequenced by immunoSEQ multiplex PCR, and TCRdb holds only the in-frame ones, with some missing. Of 80,000 to 100,000 clones detected, more than 65% appear once; the ten largest clones hold less than 4.5%. The source material was peripheral blood. The receptors were gathered from a man in his sixties with acute or convalescent COVID-19.

This chain connects TRBV19 to TRBJ1-5, with unresolved D. CDR3 length: 13 residues. The V gene's germline CDR1 is LNHDA and CDR2 SQIVND (reference sequence). Deletions cut 5 bases from V and 3 bases from J, with 8 bases between. CDR3 nucleotides: TGTGCCAGTAGTTTCGAACTCAATCAGCCCCAGCATTTT. It specifies CASSFELNQPQHF.

V usage is TRBV19 and J usage is TRBJ2-1, with 7 bases lining up with TRBD1. V lost 7 bases to trimming and J lost 0 bases; unmatched junction nucleotides: 3. The CDR3 loop spans 14 amino acids. Germline-derived CDR1 and CDR2 are LNHDA and SQIVND (reference sequence). The DNA for the CDR3 is TGTGCCAGTACCCGGGACAGCTCCTACAATGAGCAGTTCTTC. The encoded protein is CASTRDSSYNEQFF.

The chain employs TRBV25-1 and TRBJ2-3, with a tentative D call TRBD2 (7 bases). The V end was cut by 1 base, the J end by 2 bases, with 16 bases between. The CDR3 loop spans 17 amino acids. Germline lookup yields CDR1 MGHDK and CDR2 SYGVNS. The CDR3 reads CASSEFRGGEITDTQYF. The CDR3, as DNA: TGTGCCAGCAGTGAATTTAGGGGGGGGGAGATCACAGATACGCAGTATTTT.

This chain joins TRBV10-3 and TRBJ1-2; 7 bases align to TRBD1. The CDR3 sequence is 13 residues long. V shed 8 bases and J 6 bases; nucleotides not matched to a gene: 9. CDR1 ENHRY and CDR2 SYGVKD come from the germline V gene. The CDR3 protein is CAIRRADRDGYTF. The CDR3 nucleotides read TGTGCCATCCGTAGGGCCGACAGGGATGGCTACACCTTC.

The table lists this clone with a few counts. This chain connects TRBV4-2 to TRBJ2-7, with D perhaps matching TRBD2 (5 bases). Germline CDR1 is LGHNA and CDR2 is YNFKEQ. V was clipped by 1 base and J by 0 bases, with 10 bases between them. This CDR3 is built from 15 residues. CDR3 sequence: CASSQAIGSSYEQYF. CDR3 nucleotide sequence: TGTGCCAGCAGCCAAGCCATAGGGAGCTCCTACGAGCAGTACTTC.

The CDR3 is CASSQALGVYGYTF. Here the CDR3 DNA reads TGCGCCAGCAGCCAAGCCCTAGGGGTTTATGGCTACACCTTC. J is TRBJ1-2 and V is TRBV4-3; possibly TRBD1 for D (5 bases). V lost 1 base to trimming and J lost 5 bases, with 11 bases between them. CDR1 and CDR2 (germline): LGHNA, YSLEER. This CDR3 comprises 14 residues.

The CDR3 here is CASSLYRAYEQYF. The DNA of the CDR3 is TGTGCCAGCAGTTTATACAGGGCCTACGAGCAGTACTTC. V gene TRBV6-2 or TRBV6-3 combines with J gene TRBJ2-7; D is possibly TRBD1 (6 bases). Germline CDR1 reads MNHEY; CDR2 reads SVGEGT. The CDR3 extends over 13 amino acids. Trimming stripped 4 bases from V and 2 bases from J, with 9 bases between.

A single count supports this clone. The chain joins TRBV30 to TRBJ1-5; 8 positions agree with TRBD1. Germline CDR1 reads GTSNPN; CDR2 reads SVGIG (reference sequence). Trimming took 2 bases from V and 4 from J; bases not matched to a gene: 13. This CDR3 is 17 amino acids long. CDR3 protein: CAWSLMTGVGPNQPQHF. The CDR3 DNA follows: TGTGCCTGGAGTCTAATGACAGGGGTCGGGCCAAATCAGCCCCAGCATTTT.

The chain couples TRBV7-2 to TRBJ2-5; 9 bases line up with TRBD1. Germline V CDR1 and CDR2: SGHTA, FQGNSA. V trimming: 4 bases; J trimming: 5 bases; junction bases outside the gene matches: 8. The CDR3 runs 15 residues. The CDR3 spells CASSSEGQGWETQYF. CDR3 coding DNA: TGTGCCAGCAGCTCAGAGGGACAGGGCTGGGAGACCCAGTACTTC.

This chain joins TRBV4-2 and TRBJ2-7; 10 bases agree with TRBD2. V shed 1 base, J shed 0 bases, and the junction held 6 bases outside the gene matches. The CDR3 spans 17 residues. The germline V gene has CDR1 LGHNA and CDR2 YNFKEQ. CDR3 sequence (DNA): TGTGCCAGCAGCCAAGTCGCTAGCGGGGGTATCTCCTACGAGCAGTACTTC. It specifies CASSQVASGGISYEQYF.

The chain recombines TRBV7-2 with TRBJ2-5; 7 nucleotides agree with TRBD2. Unmatched junction bases numbered 3, after V lost 1 base and J lost 1 base. Germline CDR1 is SGHTA and CDR2 is FQGNSA. The CDR3 is 15 residues long. CDR3 DNA sequence: TGTGCCAGCAGCTTAGTACTAGCGCGCCAAGAGACCCAGTACTTC. Amino acid sequence: CASSLVLARQETQYF.

The chain employs TRBV28 and TRBJ1-6; D perhaps matches TRBD1 (5 bases). Germline loops: CDR1 MDHEN, CDR2 SYDVKM. This CDR3 comprises 13 residues. V lost 8 bases and J 7 bases, leaving 12 bases between the germline ends. The CDR3 region is CASWGGKNSPLHF. CDR3 nucleotides: TGTGCCAGCTGGGGGGGGAAGAATTCACCCCTCCACTTT.

The J gene is TRBJ1-6, the V gene TRBV7-9; D is ambiguous. The CDR3 is 15 residues long. Germline CDR1 and CDR2: SEHNR and FQNEAQ (reference sequence). Deletions cut 1 base from V and 7 bases from J, with 11 bases between. The CDR3 DNA sequence: TGTGCCAGCAGCTTAGATGGCAGGAGGAATTCACCCCTCCACTTT. Translation gives CASSLDGRRNSPLHF.

The V and J genes are TRBV29-1 and TRBJ2-4; D is possibly TRBD2 (5 bases). Trimming stripped 8 bases from V and 6 bases from J, with 17 bases between. The CDR3 totals 13 residues. Germline loops: CDR1 SQVTM, CDR2 ANQGSEA. DNA for the CDR3: TGCAGCACGCGGAGGACGCCGGGAAACATTCAGTACTTC. This sequence encodes CSTRRTPGNIQYF.

V and J are TRBV19 and TRBJ2-3; D ambiguous. This CDR3 has 15 amino acids. CDR1 and CDR2 from the germline V gene are LNHDA and SQIVND (reference sequence). V lost 6 bases to trimming and J lost 4 bases, with 17 bases between them. CDR3 coding DNA: TGTGCCAGTAGCCGGTCCCGATTCGGGTCAGATACGCAGTATTTT. This encodes CASSRSRFGSDTQYF.

The chain carries TRBV4-1 and TRBJ2-1, with 11 bases that match TRBD2. V lost 5 bases to trimming and J lost 4 bases; unmatched junction nucleotides: 4. This CDR3 contains 15 residues. Germline CDR1 is MGHRA and CDR2 is YSYEKL. The CDR3 loop reads CASSVLAGAYNEQFF. The CDR3 DNA reads TGCGCCAGCAGCGTACTAGCGGGAGCTTACAATGAGCAGTTCTTC.

The chain couples TRBV11-1 to TRBJ1-1; D possibly corresponds to TRBD1 (5 bases). The germline V and J ends were trimmed by 3 bases and 3 bases, with 11 bases remaining between them. The CDR3 totals 14 residues. Germline V gives CDR1 SGHAT, CDR2 FQDESV (reference sequence). The CDR3 DNA reads TGTGCCAGCAGCTTCGGTGGGGGGTACACTGAAGCTTTCTTT. Protein sequence: CASSFGGGYTEAFF.

The chain couples TRBV6-2 or TRBV6-3 to TRBJ2-4, with D perhaps matching TRBD2 (6 bases). The length of the CDR3 is 16 residues. The V and J ends lost 0 bases and 4 bases respectively, with 13 bases between them. Germline V CDR1 and CDR2: MNHEY, SVGEGT. CDR3 loop: CASSYSPTSGKNIQYF. Here the CDR3 DNA reads TGTGCCAGCAGTTACTCCCCGACTAGTGGAAAAAACATTCAGTACTTC.

The rearrangement joins TRBV7-3 to TRBJ1-5; no clear D. The V end was cut by 2 bases, the J end by 4 bases, with 6 bases between. Germline CDR1 is SGHTA and CDR2 is FQGTGA. This CDR3 comprises 13 residues. The CDR3 protein is CASSLRGNQPQHF. DNA of the CDR3: TGTGCCAGCAGCTTACGAGGGAATCAGCCCCAGCATTTT. Drawing the rest from reference TRBV7-3 and TRBJ1-5, the complete variable domain is GAGVSQTPSNKVTEKGKYVELRCDPISGHTALYWYRQSLGQGPEFLIYFQGTGAADDSGLPNDRFFAVRPEGSVSTLKIQRTERGDSAVYLCASSLRGNQPQHFGDGTRLSIL.

V gene TRBV2 combines with J gene TRBJ2-3; perhaps TRBD2 as D (6 bases). V lost 4 bases, J lost 2 bases, and 13 bases lay in between. From germline, CDR1 is SNHLY and CDR2 FYNNEI. The length of the CDR3 is 15 residues. The CDR3 coding sequence is TGTGCCAGCAGTGGTGCGGGGACCAACACAGATACGCAGTATTTT. As protein: CASSGAGTNTDTQYF. The entire variable domain, with the rest obtained from reference TRBV2 and TRBJ2-3, is as follows: EPEVTQTPSHQVTQMGQEVILRCVPISNHLYFYWYRQILGQKVEFLVSFYNNEISEKSEIFDDQFSVERPDGSNFTLKIRSTKLEDSAMYFCASSGAGTNTDTQYFGPGTRLTVL.

This chain connects TRBV3-1 (or the pseudogene TRBV3-2) to TRBJ1-5; D gene unclear. Germline loops: CDR1 LGHDT, CDR2 YNNKEL (reference sequence). The CDR3 consists of 15 residues. Trimming stripped 1 base from V and 7 bases from J, with 14 bases between. CDR3 loop: CASSQGVVAAQPQHF. CDR3 DNA: TGTGCCAGCAGCCAAGGAGTCGTGGCGGCACAGCCCCAGCATTTT.

The chain couples TRBV5-4 to TRBJ2-1, with a weak D call TRBD2 (6 bases). The germline V gene has CDR1 SGHNT and CDR2 YYREEE (reference sequence). V shed 3 bases and J shed 6 bases, with 13 bases lying between them. CDR3 size: 14 residues. As DNA, the CDR3 is TGTGCCAGCAGCTCGGATATGGGGGGCAATGAGCAGTTCTTC. Translation gives CASSSDMGGNEQFF.

The V gene is TRBV11-2, the J gene TRBJ2-3; D unresolved. Germline V CDR1 and CDR2: SGHAT, FQNNGV. The CDR3 contains 17 residues. Deletions cut 1 base from V and 0 bases from J, with 14 bases between. CDR3 nucleotide sequence: TGTGCCAGCAGCTTAGGTGGCAGGATCTCTAGCACAGATACGCAGTATTTT. Its protein is CASSLGGRISSTDTQYF.

The gene calls are TRBV10-3 and TRBJ1-2; 8 bases line up with TRBD1. V was pared by 0 bases and J by 5 bases, with 2 bases of the junction left unmatched. In germline, CDR1 is ENHRY, CDR2 SYGVKD. The CDR3 has 14 amino acids. The CDR3 coding sequence is TGTGCCATCAGTGAGTCGAACAGGGGGTATGGCTACACCTTC. Its translation is CAISESNRGYGYTF.

The genes are TRBV5-1 and TRBJ2-1; 11 bases are a match to TRBD2. The germline V gene encodes CDR1 SGHRS and CDR2 YFSETQ. Trimming removed 4 bases from V and 4 bases from J; junction bases left unmatched: 7. CDR3 length equals 16 residues. CDR3 sequence reads: CASSPSSGGLYNEQFF. In DNA form, the CDR3 reads TGCGCCAGCAGCCCCTCTAGCGGGGGGCTTTACAATGAGCAGTTCTTC.